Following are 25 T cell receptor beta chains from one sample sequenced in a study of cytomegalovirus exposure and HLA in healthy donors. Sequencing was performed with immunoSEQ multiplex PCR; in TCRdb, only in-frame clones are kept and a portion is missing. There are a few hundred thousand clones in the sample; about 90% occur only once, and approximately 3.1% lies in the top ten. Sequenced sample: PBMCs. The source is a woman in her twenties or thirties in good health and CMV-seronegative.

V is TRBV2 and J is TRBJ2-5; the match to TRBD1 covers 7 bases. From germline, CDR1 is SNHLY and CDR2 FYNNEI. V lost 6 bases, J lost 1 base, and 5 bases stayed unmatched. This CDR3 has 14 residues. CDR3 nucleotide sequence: TGTGCCAGCAGCCCTGACAGGGTCCAAGAGACCCAGTACTTC. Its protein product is CASSPDRVQETQYF.

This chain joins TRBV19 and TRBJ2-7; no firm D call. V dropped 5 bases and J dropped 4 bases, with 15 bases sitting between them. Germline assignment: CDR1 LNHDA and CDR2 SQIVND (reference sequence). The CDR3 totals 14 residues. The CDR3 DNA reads TGTGCCAGTAGTCCTACGGTTACAGCTTACGAGCAGTACTTC. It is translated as CASSPTVTAYEQYF.

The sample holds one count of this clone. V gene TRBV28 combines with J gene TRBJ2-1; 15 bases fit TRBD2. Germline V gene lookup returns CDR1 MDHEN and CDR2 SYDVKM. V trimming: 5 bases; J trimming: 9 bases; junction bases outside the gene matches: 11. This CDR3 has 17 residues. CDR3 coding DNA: TGTGCCAGCAGTCCGGGACTAGCGGGAGGCTTTTGGGCTGAGCAGTTCTTC. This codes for CASSPGLAGGFWAEQFF.

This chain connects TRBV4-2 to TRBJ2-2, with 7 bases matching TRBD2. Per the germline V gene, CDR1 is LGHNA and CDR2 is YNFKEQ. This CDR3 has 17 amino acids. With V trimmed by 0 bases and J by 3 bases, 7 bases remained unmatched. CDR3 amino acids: CASSQDGLAEDTGELFF. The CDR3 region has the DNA TGTGCCAGCAGCCAAGATGGGCTAGCGGAAGACACCGGGGAGCTGTTTTTT.

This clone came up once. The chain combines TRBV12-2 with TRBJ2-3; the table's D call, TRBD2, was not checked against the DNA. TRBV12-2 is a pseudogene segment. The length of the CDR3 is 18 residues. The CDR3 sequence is CASRLDGGGPWYEDTQYF. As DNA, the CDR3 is TGTGCAAGTCGCTTAGATGGGGGAGGCCCTTGGTATGAAGATACGCAGTATTTT.

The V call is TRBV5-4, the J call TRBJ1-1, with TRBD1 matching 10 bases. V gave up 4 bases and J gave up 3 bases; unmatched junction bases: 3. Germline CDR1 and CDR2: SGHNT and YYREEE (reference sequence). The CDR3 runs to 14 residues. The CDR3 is CASSIGTGDTEAFF. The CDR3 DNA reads TGTGCCAGCAGCATTGGGACAGGGGACACTGAAGCTTTCTTT.

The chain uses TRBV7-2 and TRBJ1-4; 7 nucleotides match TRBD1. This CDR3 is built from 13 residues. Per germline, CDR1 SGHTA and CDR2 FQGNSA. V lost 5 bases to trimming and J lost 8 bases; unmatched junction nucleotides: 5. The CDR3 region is CASSGDRVEKLFF. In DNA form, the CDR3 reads TGTGCCAGCAGCGGAGACAGGGTGGAAAAACTGTTTTTT.

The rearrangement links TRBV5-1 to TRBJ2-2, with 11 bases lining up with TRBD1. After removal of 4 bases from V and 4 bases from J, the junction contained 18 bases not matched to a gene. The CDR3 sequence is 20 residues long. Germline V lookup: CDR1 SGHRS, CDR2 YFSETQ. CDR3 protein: CASSPLGDRGMPRGTGELFF. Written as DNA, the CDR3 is TGCGCCAGCAGCCCCCTCGGGGACAGGGGGATGCCGCGGGGCACCGGGGAGCTGTTTTTT.

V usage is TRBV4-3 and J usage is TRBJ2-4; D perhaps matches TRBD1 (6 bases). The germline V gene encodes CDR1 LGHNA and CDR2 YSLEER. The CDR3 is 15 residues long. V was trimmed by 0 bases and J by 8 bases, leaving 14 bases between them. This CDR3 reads CASSQDRTARDIQYF. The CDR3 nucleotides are TGCGCCAGCAGCCAAGACCGGACAGCCAGGGACATTCAGTACTTC.

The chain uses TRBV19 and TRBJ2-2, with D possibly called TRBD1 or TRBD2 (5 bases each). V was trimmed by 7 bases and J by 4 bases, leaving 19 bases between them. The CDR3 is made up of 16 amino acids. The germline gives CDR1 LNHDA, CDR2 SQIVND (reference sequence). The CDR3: CASKGSRLRGTGELFF. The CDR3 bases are TGTGCCAGTAAGGGGAGCCGATTGCGAGGCACCGGGGAGCTGTTTTTT.

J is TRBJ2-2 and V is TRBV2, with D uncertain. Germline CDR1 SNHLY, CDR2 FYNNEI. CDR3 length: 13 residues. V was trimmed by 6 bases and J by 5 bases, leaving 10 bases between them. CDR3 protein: CASSLTQTGELFF. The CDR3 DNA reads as TGTGCCAGCAGCCTAACACAGACCGGGGAGCTGTTTTTT.

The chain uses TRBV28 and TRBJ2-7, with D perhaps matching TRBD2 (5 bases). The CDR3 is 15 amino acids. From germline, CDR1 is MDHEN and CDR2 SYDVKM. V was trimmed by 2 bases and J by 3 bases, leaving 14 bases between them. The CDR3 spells CASSLRGGRGYEQYF. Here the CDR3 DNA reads TGTGCCAGCAGTTTACGGGGTGGACGAGGCTACGAGCAGTACTTC.

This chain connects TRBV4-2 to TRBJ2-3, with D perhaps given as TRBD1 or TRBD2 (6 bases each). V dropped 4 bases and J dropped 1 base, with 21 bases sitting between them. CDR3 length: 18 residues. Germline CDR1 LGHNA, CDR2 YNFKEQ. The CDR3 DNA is TGTGCCAGCAGCCGAGAAATTCTGGGGGCGGGACGCACAGATACGCAGTATTTT. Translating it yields CASSREILGAGRTDTQYF.

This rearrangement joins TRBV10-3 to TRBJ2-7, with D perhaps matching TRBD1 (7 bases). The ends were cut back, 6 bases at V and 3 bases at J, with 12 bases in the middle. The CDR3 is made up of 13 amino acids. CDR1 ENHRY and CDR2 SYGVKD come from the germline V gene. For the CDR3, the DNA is TGTGCCATCAGGGCGGGACAGATCTACGAGCAGTACTTC. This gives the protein CAIRAGQIYEQYF.

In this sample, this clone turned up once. CDR3 nucleotide sequence: TGCGCCAGCAGCTTAGGACTAGCCTCCTACAATGAGCAGTTCTTC. Translation gives CASSLGLASYNEQFF. The chain has TRBV5-1 and TRBJ2-1; 8 nucleotides agree with TRBD2. Germline V gene sequence: CDR1 SGHRS, CDR2 YFSETQ. After removal of 2 bases from V and 0 bases from J, the junction contained 1 base not matched to a gene. This CDR3 region has 15 residues. The full variable domain, completed using reference TRBV5-1 and TRBJ2-1, is KAGVTQTPRYLIKTRGQQVTLSCSPISGHRSVSWYQQTPGQGLQFLFEYFSETQRNKGNFPGRFSGRQFSNSRSEMNVSTLELGDSALYLCASSLGLASYNEQFFGPGTRLTVL.

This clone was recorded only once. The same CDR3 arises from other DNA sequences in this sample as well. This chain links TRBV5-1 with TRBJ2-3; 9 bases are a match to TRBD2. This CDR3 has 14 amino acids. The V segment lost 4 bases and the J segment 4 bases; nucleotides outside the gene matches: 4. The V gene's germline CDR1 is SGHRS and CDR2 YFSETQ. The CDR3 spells CASSLTSGSDTQYF. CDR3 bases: TGCGCCAGCAGCCTGACTAGCGGCTCAGATACGCAGTATTTT. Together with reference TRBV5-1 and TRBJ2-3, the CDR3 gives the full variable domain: KAGVTQTPRYLIKTRGQQVTLSCSPISGHRSVSWYQQTPGQGLQFLFEYFSETQRNKGNFPGRFSGRQFSNSRSEMNVSTLELGDSALYLCASSLTSGSDTQYFGPGTRLTVL.

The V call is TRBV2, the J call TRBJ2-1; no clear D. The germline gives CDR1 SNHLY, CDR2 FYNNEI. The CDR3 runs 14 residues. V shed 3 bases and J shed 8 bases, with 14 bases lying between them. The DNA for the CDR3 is TGTGCCAGCAGTGATAATGTATATTTGGATGAGCAGTTCTTC. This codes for CASSDNVYLDEQFF.

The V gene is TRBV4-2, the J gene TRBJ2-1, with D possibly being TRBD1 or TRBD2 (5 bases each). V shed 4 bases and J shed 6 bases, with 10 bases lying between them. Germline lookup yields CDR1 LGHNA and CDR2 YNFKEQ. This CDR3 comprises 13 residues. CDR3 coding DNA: TGTGCCAGCAGCCTCGGGACGGCCAATGAGCAGTTCTTC. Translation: CASSLGTANEQFF.

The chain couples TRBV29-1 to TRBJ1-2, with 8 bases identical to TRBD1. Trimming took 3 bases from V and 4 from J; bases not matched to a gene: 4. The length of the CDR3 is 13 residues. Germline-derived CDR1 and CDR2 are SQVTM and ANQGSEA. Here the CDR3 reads CSVEDRVVYGYTF. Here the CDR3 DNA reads TGCAGCGTTGAGGACAGGGTTGTCTATGGCTACACCTTC.

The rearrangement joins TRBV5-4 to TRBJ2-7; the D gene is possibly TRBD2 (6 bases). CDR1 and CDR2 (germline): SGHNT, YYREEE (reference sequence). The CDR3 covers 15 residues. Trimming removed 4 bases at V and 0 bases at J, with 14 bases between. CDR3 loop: CASSPAGPSSYEQYF. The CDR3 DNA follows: TGTGCCAGCAGCCCCGCGGGGCCCTCCTCCTACGAGCAGTACTTC.

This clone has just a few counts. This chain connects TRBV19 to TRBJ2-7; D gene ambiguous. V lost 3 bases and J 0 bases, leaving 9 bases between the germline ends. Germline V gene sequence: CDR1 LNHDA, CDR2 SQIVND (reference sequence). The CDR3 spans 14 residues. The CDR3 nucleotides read TGTGCCAGTAGTATCGGGTCAAGCTCCTACGAGCAGTACTTC. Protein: CASSIGSSSYEQYF.

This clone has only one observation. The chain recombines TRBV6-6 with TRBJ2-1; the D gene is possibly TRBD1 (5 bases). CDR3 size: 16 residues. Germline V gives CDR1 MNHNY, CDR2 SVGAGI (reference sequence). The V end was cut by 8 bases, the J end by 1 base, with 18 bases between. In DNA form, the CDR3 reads TGTGCCAGCTTGGATCTACCCAGGGTATCCTACAATGAGCAGTTCTTC. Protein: CASLDLPRVSYNEQFF.

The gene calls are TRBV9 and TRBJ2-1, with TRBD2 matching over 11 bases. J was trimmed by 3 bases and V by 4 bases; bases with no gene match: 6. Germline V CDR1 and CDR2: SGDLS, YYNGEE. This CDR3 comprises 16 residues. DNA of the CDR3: TGTGCCAGCAGCTCCCGACTAGCGGGAAGCTACAATGAGCAGTTCTTC. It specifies CASSSRLAGSYNEQFF.

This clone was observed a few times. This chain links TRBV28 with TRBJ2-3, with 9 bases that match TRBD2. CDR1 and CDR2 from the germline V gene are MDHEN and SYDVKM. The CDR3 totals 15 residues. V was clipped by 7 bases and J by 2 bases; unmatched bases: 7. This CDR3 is CASILGTSSTDTQYF. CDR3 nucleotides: TGTGCCAGCATCTTAGGGACTAGCTCCACAGATACGCAGTATTTT.

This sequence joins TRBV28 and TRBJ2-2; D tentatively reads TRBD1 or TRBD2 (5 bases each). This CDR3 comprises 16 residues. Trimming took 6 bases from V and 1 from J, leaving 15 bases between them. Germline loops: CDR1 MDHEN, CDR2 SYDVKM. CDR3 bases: TGTGCCAGCAGCTCACGGGGCAGTAGGAACACCGGGGAGCTGTTTTTT. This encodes CASSSRGSRNTGELFF.